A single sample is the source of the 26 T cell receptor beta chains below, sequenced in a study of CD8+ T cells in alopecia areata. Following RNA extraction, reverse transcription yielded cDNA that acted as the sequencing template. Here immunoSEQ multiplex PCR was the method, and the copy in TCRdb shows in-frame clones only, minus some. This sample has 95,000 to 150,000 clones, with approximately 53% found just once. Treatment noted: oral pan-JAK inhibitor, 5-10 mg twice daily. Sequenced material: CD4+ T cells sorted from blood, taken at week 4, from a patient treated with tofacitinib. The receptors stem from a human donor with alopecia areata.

The CDR3 loop is CASSLLGNTEAFF. The CDR3 nucleotides are TGTGCCAGCAGTTTACTGGGGAACACTGAAGCTTTCTTT. This chain connects TRBV27 to TRBJ1-1; D ambiguous. The length of the CDR3 is 13 residues. Trimming cost V 2 bases and J 1 base, with 5 bases left between them. From germline, CDR1 is MNHEY and CDR2 SMNVEV (reference sequence).

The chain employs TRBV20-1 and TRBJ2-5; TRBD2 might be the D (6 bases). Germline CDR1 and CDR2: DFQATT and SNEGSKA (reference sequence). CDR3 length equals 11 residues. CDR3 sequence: CGRRERETQYF. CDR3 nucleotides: TGCGGCCGGAGGGAACGAGAGACCCAGTACTTC.

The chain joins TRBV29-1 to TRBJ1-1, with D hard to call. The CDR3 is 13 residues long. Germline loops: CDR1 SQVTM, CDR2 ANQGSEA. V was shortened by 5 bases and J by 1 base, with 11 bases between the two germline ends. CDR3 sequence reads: CSVMGLGNTEAFF. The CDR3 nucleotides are TGCAGCGTTATGGGTTTGGGGAACACTGAAGCTTTCTTT.

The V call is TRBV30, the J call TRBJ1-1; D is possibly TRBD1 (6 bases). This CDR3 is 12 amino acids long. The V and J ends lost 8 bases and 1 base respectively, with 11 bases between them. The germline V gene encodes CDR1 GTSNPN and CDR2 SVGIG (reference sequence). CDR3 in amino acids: CALGGQNTEAFF. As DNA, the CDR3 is TGTGCCCTCGGGGGGCAGAACACTGAAGCTTTCTTT.

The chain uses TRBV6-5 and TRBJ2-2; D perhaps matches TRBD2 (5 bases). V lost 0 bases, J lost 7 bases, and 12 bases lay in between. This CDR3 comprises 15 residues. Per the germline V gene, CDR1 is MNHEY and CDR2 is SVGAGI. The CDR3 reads CASSYSIGTSGELFF. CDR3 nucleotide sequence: TGTGCCAGCAGTTACTCGATCGGAACTAGCGGGGAGCTGTTTTTT.

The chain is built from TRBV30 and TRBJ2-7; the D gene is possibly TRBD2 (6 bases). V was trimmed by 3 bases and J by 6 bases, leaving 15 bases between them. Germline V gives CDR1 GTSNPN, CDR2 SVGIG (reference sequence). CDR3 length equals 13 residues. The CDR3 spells CAWRASTRREQYF. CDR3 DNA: TGTGCCTGGAGAGCTTCGACTAGGCGCGAGCAGTACTTC.

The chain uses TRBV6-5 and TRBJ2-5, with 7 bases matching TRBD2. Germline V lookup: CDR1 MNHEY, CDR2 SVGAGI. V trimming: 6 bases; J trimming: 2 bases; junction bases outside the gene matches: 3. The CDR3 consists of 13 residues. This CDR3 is CASSFSGQETQYF. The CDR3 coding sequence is TGTGCCAGCAGCTTTAGCGGGCAAGAGACCCAGTACTTC.

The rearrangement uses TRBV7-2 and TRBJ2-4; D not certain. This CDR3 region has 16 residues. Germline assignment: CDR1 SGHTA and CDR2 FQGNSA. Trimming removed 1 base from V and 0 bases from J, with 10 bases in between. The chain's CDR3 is CASSLEDDLAKNIQYF. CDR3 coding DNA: TGTGCCAGCAGCTTAGAAGATGACCTAGCCAAAAACATTCAGTACTTC.

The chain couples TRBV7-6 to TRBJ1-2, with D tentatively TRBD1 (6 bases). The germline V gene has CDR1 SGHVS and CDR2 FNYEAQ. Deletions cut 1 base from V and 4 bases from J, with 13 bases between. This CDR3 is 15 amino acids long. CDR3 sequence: CASSLGRQAFYGYTF. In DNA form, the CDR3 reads TGTGCCAGCAGCTTAGGCAGACAGGCCTTCTATGGCTACACCTTC.

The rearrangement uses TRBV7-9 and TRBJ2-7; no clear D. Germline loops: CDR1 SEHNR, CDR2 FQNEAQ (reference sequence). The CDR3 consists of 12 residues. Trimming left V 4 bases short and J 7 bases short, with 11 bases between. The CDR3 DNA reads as TGTGCCAGCAGCTCAGAATTACCGGAGCAGTACTTC. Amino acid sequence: CASSSELPEQYF. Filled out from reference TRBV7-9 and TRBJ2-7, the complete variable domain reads DTGVSQNPRHKITKRGQNVTFRCDPISEHNRLYWYRQTLGQGPEFLTYFQNEAQLEKSRLLSDRFSAERPKGSFSTLEIQRTEQGDSAMYLCASSSELPEQYFGPGTRLTVT.

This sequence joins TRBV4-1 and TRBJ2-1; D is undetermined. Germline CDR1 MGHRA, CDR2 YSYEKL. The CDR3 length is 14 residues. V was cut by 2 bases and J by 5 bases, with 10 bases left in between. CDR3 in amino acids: CASSQIDWNNEQFF. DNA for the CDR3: TGCGCCAGCAGCCAAATCGATTGGAACAATGAGCAGTTCTTC.

The chain's CDR3 is CSVVHPLSGLAGGQVPYNEQFF. For the CDR3, the DNA is TGCAGCGTTGTTCATCCCCTATCGGGACTAGCGGGAGGCCAGGTCCCCTACAATGAGCAGTTCTTC. The chain uses TRBV29-1 and TRBJ2-1; 15 bases map to TRBD2. The germline V gene encodes CDR1 SQVTM and CDR2 ANQGSEA. The CDR3 length is 22 residues. The junction had 21 bases not matched to a gene; V was cut back by 4 bases and J by 2 bases.

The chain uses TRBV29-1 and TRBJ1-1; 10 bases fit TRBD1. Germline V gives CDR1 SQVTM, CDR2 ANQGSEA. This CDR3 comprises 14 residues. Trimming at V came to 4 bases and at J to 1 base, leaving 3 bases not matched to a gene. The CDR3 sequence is CSVARQGANTEAFF. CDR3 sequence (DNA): TGCAGCGTTGCACGACAGGGGGCGAACACTGAAGCTTTCTTT.

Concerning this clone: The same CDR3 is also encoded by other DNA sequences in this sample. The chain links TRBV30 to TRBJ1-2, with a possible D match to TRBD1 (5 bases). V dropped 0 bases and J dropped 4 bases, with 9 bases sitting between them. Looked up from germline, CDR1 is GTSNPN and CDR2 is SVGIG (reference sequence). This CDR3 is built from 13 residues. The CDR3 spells CAWSVRGGYGYTF. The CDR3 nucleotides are TGTGCCTGGAGTGTACGGGGCGGCTATGGCTACACCTTC.

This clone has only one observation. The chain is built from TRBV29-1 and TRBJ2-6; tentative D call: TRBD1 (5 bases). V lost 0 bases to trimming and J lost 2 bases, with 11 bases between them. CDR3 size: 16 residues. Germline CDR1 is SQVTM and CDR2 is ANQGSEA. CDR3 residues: CSVEDRVSAGANVLTF. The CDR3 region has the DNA TGCAGCGTTGAAGACAGGGTATCAGCTGGGGCCAACGTCCTGACTTTC.

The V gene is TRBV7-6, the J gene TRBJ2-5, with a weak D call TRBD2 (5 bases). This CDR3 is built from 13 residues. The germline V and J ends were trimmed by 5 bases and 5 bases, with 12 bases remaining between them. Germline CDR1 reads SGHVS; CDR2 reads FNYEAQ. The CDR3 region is CASSRGRGETQYF. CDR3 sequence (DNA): TGTGCCAGCAGCCGTGGTAGAGGGGAGACCCAGTACTTC.

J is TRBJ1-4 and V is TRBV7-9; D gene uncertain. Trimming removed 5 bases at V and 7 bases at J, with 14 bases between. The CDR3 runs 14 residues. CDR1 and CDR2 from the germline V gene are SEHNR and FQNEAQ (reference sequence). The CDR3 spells CASSPEGRAEKLFF. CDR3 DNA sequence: TGTGCCAGCAGCCCGGAGGGTAGGGCTGAAAAACTGTTTTTT.

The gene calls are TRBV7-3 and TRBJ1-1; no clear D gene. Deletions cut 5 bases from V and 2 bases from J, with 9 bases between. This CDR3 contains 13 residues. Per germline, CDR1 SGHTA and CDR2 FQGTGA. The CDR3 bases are TGTGCCAGCAGCCTAGTTACCAACACTGAAGCTTTCTTT. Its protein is CASSLVTNTEAFF. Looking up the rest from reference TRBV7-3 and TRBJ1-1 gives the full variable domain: GAGVSQTPSNKVTEKGKYVELRCDPISGHTALYWYRQSLGQGPEFLIYFQGTGAADDSGLPNDRFFAVRPEGSVSTLKIQRTERGDSAVYLCASSLVTNTEAFFGQGTRLTVV.

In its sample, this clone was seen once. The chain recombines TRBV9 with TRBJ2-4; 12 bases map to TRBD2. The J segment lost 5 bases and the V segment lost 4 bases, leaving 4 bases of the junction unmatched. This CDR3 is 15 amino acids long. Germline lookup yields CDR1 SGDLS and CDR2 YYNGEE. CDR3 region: CASSRLAGAENIQYF. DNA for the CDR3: TGTGCCAGCAGCCGACTAGCGGGAGCGGAAAACATTCAGTACTTC.

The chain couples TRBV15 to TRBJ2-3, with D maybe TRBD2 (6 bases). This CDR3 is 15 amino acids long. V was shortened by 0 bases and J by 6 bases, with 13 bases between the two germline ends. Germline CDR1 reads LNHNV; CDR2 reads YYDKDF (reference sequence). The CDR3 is CATSREAGPWDTQYF. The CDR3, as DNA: TGTGCCACCAGCAGAGAGGCGGGGCCGTGGGATACGCAGTATTTT.

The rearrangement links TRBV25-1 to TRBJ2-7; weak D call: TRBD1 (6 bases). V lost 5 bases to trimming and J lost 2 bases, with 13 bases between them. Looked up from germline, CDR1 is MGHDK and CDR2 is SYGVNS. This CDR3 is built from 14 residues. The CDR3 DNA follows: TGTGCCAGCAGTACAGGGTCCAGCGCCTACGAGCAGTACTTC. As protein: CASSTGSSAYEQYF.

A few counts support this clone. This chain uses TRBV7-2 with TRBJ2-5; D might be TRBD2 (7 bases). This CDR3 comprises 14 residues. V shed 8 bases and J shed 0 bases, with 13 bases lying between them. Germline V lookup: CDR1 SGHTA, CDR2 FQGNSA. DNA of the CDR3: TGTGCCAGCGGCGGGGGCCTGTACCAAGAGACCCAGTACTTC. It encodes CASGGGLYQETQYF.

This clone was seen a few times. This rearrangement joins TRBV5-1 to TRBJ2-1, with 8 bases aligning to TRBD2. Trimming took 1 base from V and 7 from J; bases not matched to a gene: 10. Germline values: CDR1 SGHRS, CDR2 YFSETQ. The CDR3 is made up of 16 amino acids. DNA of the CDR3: TGCGCCAGCAGCTTGAGGGCTAGCGGGCGCGGGAATGAGCAGTTCTTC. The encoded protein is CASSLRASGRGNEQFF.

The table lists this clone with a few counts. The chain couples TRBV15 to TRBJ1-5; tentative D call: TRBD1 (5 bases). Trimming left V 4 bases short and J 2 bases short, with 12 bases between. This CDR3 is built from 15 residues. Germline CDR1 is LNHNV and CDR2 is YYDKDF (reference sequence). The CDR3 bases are TGTGCCACCAGCATGGGGGGGAATGGCAATCAGCCCCAGCATTTT. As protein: CATSMGGNGNQPQHF. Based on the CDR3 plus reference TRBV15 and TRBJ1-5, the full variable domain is DAMVIQNPRYQVTQFGKPVTLSCSQTLNHNVMYWYQQKSSQAPKLLFHYYDKDFNNEADTPDNFQSRRPNTSFCFLDIRSPGLGDTAMYLCATSMGGNGNQPQHFGDGTRLSIL.

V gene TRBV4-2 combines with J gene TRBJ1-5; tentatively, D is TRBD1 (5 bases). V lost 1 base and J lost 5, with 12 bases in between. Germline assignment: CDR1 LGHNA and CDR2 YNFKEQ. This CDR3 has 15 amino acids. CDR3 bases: TGTGCCAGCAGCCAAGCCGGGCCGGGGGATCAGCCCCAGCATTTT. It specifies CASSQAGPGDQPQHF.

The CDR3 reads CSVTLPGQEEQYF. DNA for the CDR3: TGCAGCGTAACCTTACCGGGACAGGAGGAGCAGTACTTC. This chain uses TRBV29-1 with TRBJ2-7; 8 nucleotides agree with TRBD1. The CDR3 has 13 residues. Germline V CDR1 and CDR2: SQVTM, ANQGSEA. Germline trimming cut 6 bases from V and 7 bases from J; bases unmatched to any gene: 11.